A single sample is the source of the 28 T cell receptor beta chains below, sequenced in a study of cytomegalovirus exposure and HLA in healthy donors. The PCR contained 60 Vbeta and 13 Jbeta primers. The table came from immunoSEQ multiplex PCR; TCRdb's copy has only in-frame clones and leaves some out. The profile shows more than 100,000 clones, about 71% of them singletons. Source material: PBMCs. Source of these receptors: a woman aged 45-59 years in good health and CMV-seronegative.

This chain uses TRBV4-2 with TRBJ1-6, with D perhaps matching TRBD1 (6 bases). V was shortened by 1 base and J by 9 bases, with 13 bases between the two germline ends. Germline-derived CDR1 and CDR2 are LGHNA and YNFKEQ. The CDR3 extends over 15 amino acids. The CDR3 sequence is CASSQVARGRSPLHF. The CDR3 coding sequence is TGTGCCAGCAGCCAAGTGGCCAGGGGACGTTCACCCCTCCACTTT.

There are a few counts of this clone. The chain carries TRBV7-2 and TRBJ2-7; D is ambiguous. The CDR3 totals 15 residues. Trimming cost V 1 base and J 3 bases, with 13 bases left between them. CDR1 and CDR2 from the germline V gene are SGHTA and FQGNSA. Here the CDR3 reads CASSLVARSDYEQYF. Written as DNA, the CDR3 is TGTGCCAGCAGCTTAGTTGCCAGGTCAGACTACGAGCAGTACTTC.

This clone occurred once. V is TRBV7-9 and J is TRBJ2-7, with TRBD1 identical over 7 bases. The CDR3 consists of 14 residues. The germline V gene has CDR1 SEHNR and CDR2 FQNEAQ (reference sequence). After removal of 5 bases from V and 2 bases from J, the junction contained 6 bases not matched to a gene. CDR3 nucleotides: TGTGCCAGCAGCCCGGGGACAGTTACCTACGAGCAGTACTTC. It specifies CASSPGTVTYEQYF.

The chain links TRBV7-2 to TRBJ1-5; 8 positions agree with TRBD1. The V gene end was trimmed by 5 bases and the J gene end by 7 bases; junction bases not matched to a gene: 7. From germline, CDR1 is SGHTA and CDR2 FQGNSA. The CDR3 is made up of 14 amino acids. CDR3 coding DNA: TGTGCCAGCAGCCCGGACAGGGTTGGACAGCCCCAGCATTTT. Encoded protein: CASSPDRVGQPQHF.

This clone has just one count. The V call is TRBV6-5, the J call TRBJ2-7; TRBD2 matches 9 bases. The germline V gene has CDR1 MNHEY and CDR2 SVGAGI. The CDR3 has 15 amino acids. J gave up 2 bases and V 4 bases, and 6 bases lay outside the gene matches. CDR3 amino acids: CASSFYSGGTYEQYF. Here the CDR3 DNA reads TGTGCCAGCAGTTTCTATAGCGGGGGAACCTACGAGCAGTACTTC.

The rearrangement links TRBV11-2 to TRBJ2-4; D unresolved. CDR3 length: 12 residues. V was shortened by 6 bases and J by 0 bases, with 3 bases between the two germline ends. The germline V gene has CDR1 SGHAT and CDR2 FQNNGV. The CDR3 reads CASSQAKNIQYF. CDR3 coding DNA: TGTGCCAGCAGTCAAGCCAAAAACATTCAGTACTTC.

This chain connects TRBV7-6 to TRBJ1-1, with 8 nucleotides matching TRBD1. The V gene's germline CDR1 is SGHVS and CDR2 FNYEAQ. CDR3 size: 14 residues. V gave up 6 bases and J gave up 4 bases; unmatched junction bases: 7. This CDR3 reads CASSSGGAGTEAFF. CDR3 nucleotide sequence: TGTGCCAGCAGTTCAGGGGGCGCGGGCACTGAAGCTTTCTTT.

The chain carries TRBV30 and TRBJ2-5, with 8 bases that match TRBD1. The ends lost 0 bases at V and 4 bases at J; junction bases unmatched: 1. The germline V gene has CDR1 GTSNPN and CDR2 SVGIG (reference sequence). The CDR3 is made up of 13 amino acids. The CDR3 loop reads CAWSVQGGETQYF. CDR3 bases: TGTGCCTGGAGTGTACAGGGGGGAGAGACCCAGTACTTC.

The rearrangement links TRBV6-6 to TRBJ1-5; no clear D. The CDR3 contains 14 residues. Germline V gene data show CDR1 as MNHNY and CDR2 as SVGAGI (reference sequence). The V end lost 4 bases, the J end lost 9 bases, and 16 bases lay between the germline ends. The chain's CDR3 is CASSFVMGERPQHF. The CDR3 nucleotides read TGTGCCAGCAGTTTTGTAATGGGAGAACGGCCCCAGCATTTT.

This clone was observed a few times. The chain has TRBV29-1 and TRBJ1-6, with 9 bases identical to TRBD1. This CDR3 comprises 13 residues. The germline V gene encodes CDR1 SQVTM and CDR2 ANQGSEA. The trim removed 4 bases at V and 7 bases at J, leaving 2 bases unmatched. This CDR3 is CSVGDRENSPLHF. CDR3 nucleotides: TGCAGCGTTGGGGACAGGGAAAATTCACCCCTCCACTTT.

This chain links TRBV7-6 with TRBJ1-1; TRBD1 aligns across 10 bases. Per the germline V gene, CDR1 is SGHVS and CDR2 is FNYEAQ. The junction had 12 bases not matched to a gene; V was cut back by 5 bases and J by 6 bases. This CDR3 has 16 amino acids. CDR3 region: CASSTRQGALGSEAFF. CDR3 bases: TGTGCCAGCAGCACCCGACAGGGGGCGTTGGGATCTGAAGCTTTCTTT.

The rearrangement uses TRBV7-9 and TRBJ2-3; TRBD2 matches at 9 bases. The germline V gene has CDR1 SEHNR and CDR2 FQNEAQ (reference sequence). The CDR3 spans 16 residues. The J segment lost 2 bases and the V segment lost 5 bases, leaving 8 bases of the junction unmatched. DNA for the CDR3: TGTGCCAGCAGCCTGGGATTAGCGGGGGACACAGATACGCAGTATTTT. Translated: CASSLGLAGDTDTQYF. Using reference TRBV7-9 and TRBJ2-3 for the parts outside the CDR3, the full variable domain is DTGVSQNPRHKITKRGQNVTFRCDPISEHNRLYWYRQTLGQGPEFLTYFQNEAQLEKSRLLSDRFSAERPKGSFSTLEIQRTEQGDSAMYLCASSLGLAGDTDTQYFGPGTRLTVL.

The chain carries TRBV7-4 and TRBJ1-1; D is unclear. Germline CDR1 reads SGHVT; CDR2 reads SQSDAQ. The V gene lost 1 base and the J gene lost 8 bases, with 5 bases spanning the gap. The CDR3 spans 11 residues. The CDR3 sequence: CASSLDGEAFF. The CDR3 DNA sequence: TGTGCCAGCAGCTTAGACGGGGAAGCTTTCTTT.

In its sample, this clone was seen a few times. The chain is built from TRBV7-6 and TRBJ2-5, with a possible D match to TRBD2 (7 bases). The CDR3 loop spans 14 amino acids. From germline, CDR1 is SGHVS and CDR2 FNYEAQ. Trimming took 3 bases from V and 5 from J, leaving 13 bases between them. For the CDR3, the DNA is TGTGCCAGCAGCTTTGGGGGGGCTTCTGAGACCCAGTACTTC. This translates into CASSFGGASETQYF.

This clone was detected a few times. The chain joins TRBV12-5 to TRBJ2-5; the match to TRBD1 covers 9 bases. CDR1 and CDR2 (germline): LGHNT, FRNRAP. This CDR3 has 15 amino acids. Losses at the gene ends were 4 bases for V and 3 bases for J; bases not matched to a gene: 6. The CDR3 loop reads CASGWGTGNKETQYF. The CDR3 DNA follows: TGTGCTAGTGGTTGGGGGACAGGGAACAAAGAGACCCAGTACTTC.

This clone was detected only once. This sequence joins TRBV20-1 and TRBJ2-1; TRBD1 is a possible D gene (5 bases). V was pared by 6 bases and J by 5 bases, with 5 bases between. CDR1 is DFQATT and CDR2 is SNEGSKA in the germline V gene (reference sequence). This CDR3 has 10 residues. CDR3 DNA: TGCAGTGCCAGGGACAATGAGCAGTTCTTC. Its protein product is CSARDNEQFF.

The chain carries TRBV7-9 and TRBJ2-7; 9 bases match TRBD2. This CDR3 is 17 amino acids long. After removal of 1 base from V and 1 base from J, the junction contained 8 bases not matched to a gene. CDR1 is SEHNR, CDR2 FQNEAQ, per germline (reference sequence). The CDR3 DNA reads TGTGCCAGCAGCTTAGAGAGGGGACTAGCTAGGTCCTACGAGCAGTACTTC. Protein sequence: CASSLERGLARSYEQYF.

V usage is TRBV7-2 and J usage is TRBJ2-3, with D possibly matching TRBD2 (6 bases). The CDR3 has 15 amino acids. Trimming cost V 3 bases and J 2 bases, with 12 bases left between them. CDR1 and CDR2 from the germline V gene are SGHTA and FQGNSA. Here the CDR3 DNA reads TGTGCCAGCAGCTTTGGAGGGGCGTTCACAGATACGCAGTATTTT. Translated: CASSFGGAFTDTQYF.

V usage is TRBV18 and J usage is TRBJ2-5; 9 bases match TRBD2. There are 16 residues in the CDR3. The V and J ends lost 2 bases and 1 base, in that order; junction bases with no gene match: 5. CDR1 is KGHSH, CDR2 LQKENI, per germline. This chain's CDR3 is CASSPFSSGTQETQYF. Written as DNA, the CDR3 is TGTGCCAGCTCACCATTTTCTAGCGGGACCCAAGAGACCCAGTACTTC.

About this clone: This same CDR3 is encoded by further DNA sequences in the sample. The V gene is TRBV7-9, the J gene TRBJ2-7; the D is unclear. V lost 1 base, J lost 0 bases, and 7 bases lay in between. CDR1 is SEHNR and CDR2 is FQNEAQ in the germline V gene (reference sequence). This CDR3 is 14 amino acids long. The CDR3 coding sequence is TGTGCCAGCAGCTTAGGTGTCAACTCCTACGAGCAGTACTTC. Encoded protein: CASSLGVNSYEQYF.

This clone was counted only a few times. The CDR3 loop reads CASSPVSPSANTGELFF. The DNA for the CDR3 is TGCGCCAGCAGCCCCGTATCCCCTTCCGCGAACACCGGGGAGCTGTTTTTT. The genes are TRBV5-1 and TRBJ2-2, with D unclear. With 4 bases removed from V and 0 bases from J, the gap between germline ends came to 16 bases. In germline, CDR1 is SGHRS, CDR2 YFSETQ. This CDR3 is built from 17 residues.

The rearrangement links TRBV5-1 to TRBJ2-5; D remains unclear. Germline CDR1 SGHRS, CDR2 YFSETQ. The V gene lost 0 bases and the J gene lost 1 base, with 7 bases spanning the gap. The CDR3 covers 14 residues. Here the CDR3 reads CASSLAVLQETQYF. The CDR3, as DNA: TGCGCCAGCAGCTTGGCAGTCCTCCAAGAGACCCAGTACTTC.

This chain uses TRBV27 with TRBJ1-6, with D possibly being TRBD1 (6 bases). Germline CDR1 and CDR2: MNHEY and SMNVEV (reference sequence). The V gene lost 2 bases and the J gene lost 7 bases, with 9 bases spanning the gap. This CDR3 spans 14 amino acids. DNA of the CDR3: TGTGCCAGCAGTTTAGGGGGCGCCAATTCACCCCTCCACTTT. Its protein product is CASSLGGANSPLHF.

The chain is built from TRBV5-1 and TRBJ1-1; TRBD1 aligns across 9 bases. CDR1 SGHRS and CDR2 YFSETQ come from the germline V gene. V lost 4 bases, J lost 0 bases, and 4 bases stayed unmatched. The CDR3 covers 15 residues. CDR3 nucleotide sequence: TGCGCCAGCAGCCACGGACAGGGGATGAACACTGAAGCTTTCTTT. Residues: CASSHGQGMNTEAFF.

This clone has a handful of counts. This rearrangement joins TRBV6-5 to TRBJ2-5; 8 nucleotides match TRBD2. J was trimmed by 6 bases and V by 7 bases; bases with no gene match: 10. Germline loops: CDR1 MNHEY, CDR2 SVGAGI. This CDR3 has 14 amino acids. The CDR3 protein is CASTTGGAGKTQYF. CDR3 nucleotides: TGTGCCAGCACCACGGGGGGGGCCGGGAAGACCCAGTACTTC.

The chain couples TRBV5-1 to TRBJ2-2, with TRBD2 matching 11 bases. This CDR3 comprises 16 residues. Germline V lookup: CDR1 SGHRS, CDR2 YFSETQ. The junction had 4 bases not matched to a gene; V was cut back by 4 bases and J by 2 bases. The CDR3 here is CASSHSGGANTGELFF. CDR3 DNA: TGCGCCAGCAGCCATAGCGGGGGGGCAAACACCGGGGAGCTGTTTTTT.

A few counts support this clone. The J gene is TRBJ2-1, the V gene TRBV28, with 8 bases matching TRBD2. The germline CDR1 and CDR2 sequences are MDHEN and SYDVKM. Germline trimming cut 5 bases from V and 7 bases from J; bases unmatched to any gene: 16. The CDR3 has 17 residues. Here the CDR3 reads CASSKRTSHGRGNEQFF. CDR3 nucleotide sequence: TGTGCCAGCAGTAAGAGGACTAGCCACGGGAGAGGTAATGAGCAGTTCTTC.

V gene TRBV5-4 combines with J gene TRBJ1-2; TRBD1 might be the D (6 bases). The V and J ends lost 0 bases and 8 bases respectively, with 11 bases between them. Per germline, CDR1 SGHNT and CDR2 YYREEE (reference sequence). This CDR3 is built from 13 residues. CDR3 protein: CASSLDGQFGYTF. The DNA for the CDR3 is TGTGCCAGCAGCTTGGACGGACAGTTCGGCTACACCTTC.